This T cell receptor beta chain was recovered during a study of shared clonotypes between healthy human individuals. General study points: A handful of donors held approximately 4.6% of naive CD4 clonotypes in common. In general, naive subsets displayed greater estimated richness than memory subsets did.

With 3 bases clipped from V and 0 bases from J, the junction kept 6 bases outside the gene matches. The CDR3 covers 17 residues. Germline V gene data show CDR1 as SGHRS and CDR2 as YFSETQ. This clone has a single count. Its target is unknown. Naive CD8 cells, CD45RO-negative and positively selected for CCR7, excluded terminally differentiated effector memory CD45RA+ cells. Using immunoSEQ multiplex PCR, the repertoire was profiled, and TCRdb retains in-frame clones only, with some absent. Seen here are under 700,000 clones, about 95% observed once, and the top ten hold approximately 0.11%. Input material: naive CD8+ T cells sorted from blood. The chain uses TRBV5-1 and TRBJ2-2, with 9 bases that match TRBD1. The clonotype originates from a woman aged 25 to 39 in good health. CDR3 bases: TGCGCCAGCAGCTGGCCCGGGACAGGGCCGAACACCGGGGAGCTGTTTTTT. It codes for CASSWPGTGPNTGELFF.